These 28 T cell receptor beta chains were sequenced from one sample in a study of OX40 agonist ivuxolimab in advanced cancers. Only in-frame clones appear in the TCRdb table, and some are missing; sequencing was by immunoSEQ multiplex PCR. Counted here are about 63,000 clones, 80% to 90% occurring once; the ten biggest clones make up 12%. The sequencing here drew on CD4+ or CD8+ T cells sorted from blood, taken in a trial of the OX40 agonist ivuxolimab. These receptors originate from an adult with an advanced solid tumor such as melanoma, head and neck, liver or kidney cancer.

This sequence joins TRBV5-6 and TRBJ2-7; weak D call: TRBD2 (5 bases). This CDR3 region has 12 residues. V was cut by 0 bases and J by 7 bases, with 8 bases left in between. Per the germline V gene, CDR1 is SGHDT and CDR2 is YYEEEE. The CDR3 nucleotides are TGTGCCAGCAGCTTGGGGCAGCGGGAGCAGTACTTC. Amino acids: CASSLGQREQYF.

The gene calls are TRBV6-6 and TRBJ1-1; 11 bases fit TRBD1. Trimming removed 2 bases from V and 2 bases from J; junction bases left unmatched: 4. CDR1 and CDR2 (germline): MNHNY, SVGAGI (reference sequence). The CDR3 is 16 amino acids. CDR3 residues: CASSYPDRGQNTEAFF. As DNA, the CDR3 is TGTGCCAGCAGTTACCCGGACAGGGGGCAAAACACTGAAGCTTTCTTT.

V and J are TRBV7-8 and TRBJ1-2, with no clear D. With 5 bases removed from V and 3 bases from J, the gap between germline ends came to 7 bases. The CDR3 totals 12 residues. The V gene's germline CDR1 is SGHVS and CDR2 FQNEAQ. The DNA for the CDR3 is TGTGCCAGCAGCGGTGGGGACTATGGCTACACCTTC. Translated, it gives CASSGGDYGYTF.

This clone is a singleton in its sample. V is TRBV10-3 and J is TRBJ2-3; TRBD2 matches 12 bases. The CDR3 loop spans 17 amino acids. After removal of 2 bases from V and 6 bases from J, the junction contained 9 bases not matched to a gene. Germline loops: CDR1 ENHRY, CDR2 SYGVKD. The CDR3 here is CAISEPTGTSGLDTQYF. In nucleotides, the CDR3 is TGTGCCATCAGTGAGCCGACCGGGACTAGCGGGTTGGATACGCAGTATTTT.

For the CDR3, the DNA is TGTGCCACCAGGGGGACAGGAGAGTACGAGCAGTACTTC. Amino acid sequence: CATRGTGEYEQYF. The V call is TRBV2, the J call TRBJ2-5; 8 bases agree with TRBD1. The DNA end is more similar to TRBJ2-7, so the J call may be wrong. Germline V lookup: CDR1 SNHLY, CDR2 FYNNEI. CDR3 size: 13 residues.

The rearrangement joins TRBV25-1 to TRBJ2-3; 7 nucleotides agree with TRBD1. Trimming cost V 4 bases and J 2 bases; bases outside gene matches: 9. Germline CDR1 is MGHDK and CDR2 is SYGVNS. The CDR3 loop spans 16 amino acids. The CDR3 loop is CASSAFETGNTDTQYF. DNA of the CDR3: TGTGCCAGCAGTGCCTTTGAGACAGGGAACACAGATACGCAGTATTTT.

The J gene is TRBJ2-2, the V gene TRBV9, with unresolved D. This CDR3 has 12 residues. Deletions cut 10 bases from V and 4 bases from J, with 11 bases between. Looked up from germline, CDR1 is SGDLS and CDR2 is YYNGEE. CDR3: CASRASTGELFF. The CDR3, as DNA: TGTGCCTCCCGCGCTTCCACCGGGGAGCTGTTTTTT.

The V gene is TRBV6-1, the J gene TRBJ2-7; D gene ambiguous. The germline gives CDR1 MNHNS, CDR2 SASEGT. V was shortened by 4 bases and J by 2 bases, with 12 bases between the two germline ends. The CDR3 covers 14 residues. The CDR3 DNA reads as TGTGCCAGCAGTGTAGTCAGCGCCGCCTACGAGCAGTACTTC. Translating it yields CASSVVSAAYEQYF.

The chain couples TRBV27 to TRBJ2-7; D may be TRBD1 or TRBD2 (5 bases each). CDR3 length: 15 amino acids. Per the germline V gene, CDR1 is MNHEY and CDR2 is SMNVEV (reference sequence). The V and J ends lost 3 bases and 3 bases respectively, with 15 bases between them. This CDR3 reads CASSFFTGTGYEQYF. CDR3 coding DNA: TGTGCCAGCAGTTTTTTTACGGGGACGGGCTACGAGCAGTACTTC.

The chain joins TRBV12-2 to TRBJ2-2; the table's D call TRBD1 went unverified against the DNA. TRBV12-2 is noted as a pseudogene. CDR3 length: 13 amino acids. The CDR3 spells CASRFSNTGELFF. The DNA for the CDR3 is TGTGCAAGTCGCTTCAGTAACACCGGGGAGCTGTTTTTT.

The V call is TRBV5-4, the J call TRBJ2-2, with unresolved D. Germline-derived CDR1 and CDR2 are SGHNT and YYREEE (reference sequence). The CDR3 extends over 15 amino acids. Between the trimmed V and J ends, which lost 0 bases and 2 bases, there was a span of 8 bases. CDR3 bases: TGTGCCAGCAGCTTGGGGACCCCAAACACCGGGGAGCTGTTTTTT. Its translation is CASSLGTPNTGELFF.

This clone was counted a single time. The chain couples TRBV27 to TRBJ2-1; D unresolved. V lost 2 bases and J 9 bases, leaving 8 bases between the germline ends. CDR3 length: 12 residues. Per germline, CDR1 MNHEY and CDR2 SMNVEV (reference sequence). CDR3 sequence: CASSLGTGEQFF. DNA of the CDR3: TGTGCCAGCAGTTTAGGTACCGGTGAGCAGTTCTTC.

This chain links TRBV7-9 with TRBJ2-5; tentatively, D is TRBD1 or TRBD2 (7 bases each). The V end was cut by 1 base, the J end by 2 bases, with 11 bases between. The CDR3 is 15 residues long. Germline CDR1 is SEHNR and CDR2 is FQNEAQ (reference sequence). The CDR3, as DNA: TGTGCCAGCAGCTTAGTTCAGGGGGGGCAAGAGACCCAGTACTTC. Amino acids: CASSLVQGGQETQYF.

The chain couples TRBV27 to TRBJ1-2; 7 bases are shared with TRBD1. After removal of 3 bases from V and 4 bases from J, the junction contained 2 bases not matched to a gene. The CDR3 length is 13 residues. Germline-derived CDR1 and CDR2 are MNHEY and SMNVEV (reference sequence). The CDR3 sequence is CASSLPGGYGYTF. In DNA form, the CDR3 reads TGTGCCAGCAGTTTGCCAGGGGGCTATGGCTACACCTTC.

This clone was recorded a few times. The chain's CDR3 is CASSDDRAGNTIYF. The CDR3 DNA reads TGTGCCAGCAGCGACGACAGGGCTGGAAACACCATATATTTT. The chain is built from TRBV5-8 and TRBJ1-3; 7 bases map to TRBD1. CDR3 length equals 14 residues. Trimming removed 4 bases from V and 2 bases from J; junction bases left unmatched: 3. Germline assignment: CDR1 SGHTS and CDR2 YDEGEE.

The rearrangement links TRBV7-6 to TRBJ1-6, with D unresolved. The CDR3 consists of 15 residues. In germline, CDR1 is SGHVS, CDR2 FNYEAQ. Trimming cost V 1 base and J 7 bases, with 11 bases left between them. The CDR3 DNA follows: TGTGCCAGCAGCTTAGGCGGATATGGGAATTCACCCCTCCACTTT. Its protein is CASSLGGYGNSPLHF.

This chain links TRBV27 with TRBJ2-5; a weak D match, TRBD2 (5 bases). Trimming shortened V by 4 bases and J by 5 bases, and 17 bases separated the two germline ends. Germline values: CDR1 MNHEY, CDR2 SMNVEV (reference sequence). The CDR3 spans 15 residues. The CDR3 DNA follows: TGTGCCAGCAGTTCAGGACTGCCCGATGGGGAGACCCAGTACTTC. It encodes CASSSGLPDGETQYF.

V gene TRBV7-7 combines with J gene TRBJ2-2; 7 bases match TRBD1. V gave up 5 bases and J gave up 8 bases; unmatched junction bases: 8. This CDR3 comprises 14 residues. The germline V gene encodes CDR1 SSHAT and CDR2 FNYEAQ (reference sequence). CDR3 residues: CASSLGQAMGELFF. The DNA of the CDR3 is TGTGCCAGCAGCCTCGGACAGGCGATGGGGGAGCTGTTTTTT. The whole variable domain, remainder taken from reference TRBV7-7 and TRBJ2-2, is GAGVSQSPRYKVTKRGQDVTLRCDPISSHATLYWYQQALGQGPEFLTYFNYEAQPDKSGLPSDRFSAERPEGSISTLTIQRTEQRDSAMYRCASSLGQAMGELFFGEGSRLTVL.

The chain carries TRBV19 and TRBJ2-1; D possibly matches TRBD1 or TRBD2 (5 bases each). This CDR3 is 13 amino acids long. The V end was cut by 5 bases, the J end by 0 bases, with 5 bases between. Germline V gene lookup returns CDR1 LNHDA and CDR2 SQIVND (reference sequence). The CDR3 sequence is CASSGGSYNEQFF. CDR3 bases: TGTGCCAGTAGTGGGGGCTCCTACAATGAGCAGTTCTTC.

This clone was recorded only once. The CDR3 nucleotides are TGTGCCAGCAGCCAAGTGGGGCAATCCGGGGAGCTGTTTTTT. The encoded protein is CASSQVGQSGELFF. This sequence joins TRBV4-2 and TRBJ2-2; perhaps TRBD1 as D (5 bases). The CDR3 sequence is 14 residues long. V lost 1 base and J lost 6, with 9 bases in between. The germline gives CDR1 LGHNA, CDR2 YNFKEQ.

V usage is TRBV19 and J usage is TRBJ1-4; D gene unclear. This CDR3 is built from 13 residues. In germline, CDR1 is LNHDA, CDR2 SQIVND (reference sequence). With 7 bases removed from V and 5 bases from J, the gap between germline ends came to 11 bases. As DNA, the CDR3 is TGTGCCAGTACTCACCTTCGGAATGAAAAACTGTTTTTT. Translated: CASTHLRNEKLFF.

The chain links TRBV6-5 to TRBJ1-1, with TRBD1 matching over 8 bases. CDR1 and CDR2 (germline): MNHEY, SVGAGI. The trim removed 0 bases at V and 8 bases at J, leaving 5 bases unmatched. The CDR3 is 14 residues long. CDR3 protein: CASSYSRGQVEAFF. CDR3 bases: TGTGCCAGCAGTTACTCGAGGGGACAGGTGGAAGCTTTCTTT.

V and J are TRBV27 and TRBJ2-7; D is tentatively TRBD1 or TRBD2 (7 bases each). Germline lookup yields CDR1 MNHEY and CDR2 SMNVEV (reference sequence). Trimming shortened V by 9 bases and J by 7 bases, and 22 bases separated the two germline ends. CDR3 length: 14 amino acids. CDR3 DNA: TGTGCCAGTCACGTCAGGGGGGGATTGGGGGAGCAGTACTTC. This codes for CASHVRGGLGEQYF.

This clone was counted only a few times. The chain joins TRBV30 to TRBJ2-7; TRBD1 or TRBD2 may be the D gene (5 bases each). The CDR3 spans 15 residues. The germline V gene encodes CDR1 GTSNPN and CDR2 SVGIG (reference sequence). V lost 4 bases, J lost 0 bases, and 16 bases lay in between. The CDR3 spells CAWTTGTQSSYEQYF. The CDR3 DNA reads TGTGCCTGGACAACCGGGACCCAGAGCTCCTACGAGCAGTACTTC.

This chain links TRBV9 with TRBJ2-1; 11 nucleotides align to TRBD2. After removal of 0 bases from V and 8 bases from J, the junction contained 4 bases not matched to a gene. Germline CDR1 is SGDLS and CDR2 is YYNGEE. The CDR3 consists of 15 residues. The chain's CDR3 is CASSVGGLAEDEQFF. CDR3 bases: TGTGCCAGCAGCGTAGGGGGACTAGCGGAGGATGAGCAGTTCTTC.

The genes are TRBV6-5 and TRBJ2-7, with 8 bases fitting TRBD2. The CDR3 runs 15 residues. Losses at the gene ends were 4 bases for V and 5 bases for J; bases not matched to a gene: 10. The germline CDR1 and CDR2 sequences are MNHEY and SVGAGI. CDR3 bases: TGTGCCAGCAGTTTCGTCAGCGGGAGCCACGACGAGCAGTACTTC. Protein product: CASSFVSGSHDEQYF.

The rearrangement uses TRBV5-4 and TRBJ2-1; no definite D call. V lost 0 bases, J lost 6 bases, and 7 bases lay in between. The CDR3 is made up of 13 amino acids. Per germline, CDR1 SGHNT and CDR2 YYREEE (reference sequence). Written as DNA, the CDR3 is TGTGCCAGCAGCTTGGGCTGGTTCAATGAGCAGTTCTTC. This codes for CASSLGWFNEQFF.

This clone was seen more than once but under ten times. The J gene is TRBJ2-7, the V gene TRBV27; 8 bases map to TRBD1. V was pared by 1 base and J by 5 bases, with 10 bases of the junction left unmatched. This CDR3 comprises 16 residues. The germline V gene encodes CDR1 MNHEY and CDR2 SMNVEV (reference sequence). The CDR3, as DNA: TGTGCCAGCAGTTTATTGGTCCCGACAGGGGCCCACGAGCAGTACTTC. Its translation: CASSLLVPTGAHEQYF.